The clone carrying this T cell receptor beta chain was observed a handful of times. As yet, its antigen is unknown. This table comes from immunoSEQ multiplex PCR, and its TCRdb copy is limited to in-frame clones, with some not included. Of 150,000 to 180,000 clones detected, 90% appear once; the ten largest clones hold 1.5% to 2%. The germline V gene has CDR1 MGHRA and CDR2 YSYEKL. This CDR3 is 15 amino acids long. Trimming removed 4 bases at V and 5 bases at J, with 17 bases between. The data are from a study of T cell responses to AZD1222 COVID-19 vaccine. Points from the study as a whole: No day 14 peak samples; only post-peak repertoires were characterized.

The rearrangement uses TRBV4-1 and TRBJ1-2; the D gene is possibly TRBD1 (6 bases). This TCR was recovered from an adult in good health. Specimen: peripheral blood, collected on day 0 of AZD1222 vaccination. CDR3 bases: TGCGCCAGCAGCCCGGACAGCACTATGTGGTATGGCTACACCTTC. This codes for CASSPDSTMWYGYTF.